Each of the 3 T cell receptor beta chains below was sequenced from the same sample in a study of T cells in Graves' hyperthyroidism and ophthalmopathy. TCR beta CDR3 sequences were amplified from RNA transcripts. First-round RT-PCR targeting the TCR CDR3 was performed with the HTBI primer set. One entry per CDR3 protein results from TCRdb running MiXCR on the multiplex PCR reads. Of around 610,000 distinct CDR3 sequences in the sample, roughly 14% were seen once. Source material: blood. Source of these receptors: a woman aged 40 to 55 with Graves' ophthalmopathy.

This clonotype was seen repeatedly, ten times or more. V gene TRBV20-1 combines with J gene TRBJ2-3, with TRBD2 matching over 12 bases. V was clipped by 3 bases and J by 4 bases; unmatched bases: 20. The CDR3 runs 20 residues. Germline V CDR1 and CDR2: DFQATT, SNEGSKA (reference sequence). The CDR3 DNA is TGCAGTGCTAGTCCGCTAGCGGGAGGGTTCCAGGGTACTTACGCAGATACGCAGTATTTT. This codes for CSASPLAGGFQGTYADTQYF.

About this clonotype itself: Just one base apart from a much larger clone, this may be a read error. The chain's CDR3 is CSALLFSEGTQYF. DNA of the CDR3: TGCAGTGCCTTACTATTTTCAGAAGGGACCCAGTACTTC. The chain links TRBV20-1 to TRBJ2-5; D uncertain. The CDR3 contains 13 residues. V shed 6 bases and J shed 7 bases, with 18 bases lying between them. Germline V gives CDR1 DFQATT, CDR2 SNEGSKA (reference sequence).

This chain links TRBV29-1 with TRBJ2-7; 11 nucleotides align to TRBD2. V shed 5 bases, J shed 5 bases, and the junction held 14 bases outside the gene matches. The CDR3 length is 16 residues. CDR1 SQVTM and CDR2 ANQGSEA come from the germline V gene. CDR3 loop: CSVQDSIFSGRDEQYF. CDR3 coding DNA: TGCAGCGTTCAGGACAGCATCTTTAGCGGGAGGGACGAGCAGTACTTC.